Shown below are 8 T cell receptor beta chains from a single sample sequenced in a study of shared clonotypes between healthy human individuals. Here immunoSEQ multiplex PCR was the method, and the copy in TCRdb shows in-frame clones only, minus some. Of approximately 1.4 million clones listed, nearly 99% are singletons. The sample consisted of naive CD4+ T cells sorted from blood. Subset described: CD45RA+ positively selected. The receptors shown here come from a man aged 25-45 years in good health.

The chain links TRBV14 to TRBJ2-1; 12 bases fit TRBD2. J gave up 2 bases and V 8 bases, and 10 bases lay outside the gene matches. Per germline, CDR1 SGHDN and CDR2 FVKESK. The CDR3 is made up of 17 amino acids. Written as DNA, the CDR3 is TGTGCCAGCTACTCTTCTAGCGGGAGGGCCGCCTACAATGAGCAGTTCTTC. Translation: CASYSSSGRAAYNEQFF.

V and J are TRBV28 and TRBJ2-2, with D possibly matching TRBD2 (5 bases). The germline CDR1 and CDR2 sequences are MDHEN and SYDVKM. Trimming cost V 5 bases and J 1 base, with 11 bases left between them. The CDR3 sequence is 15 residues long. The CDR3 nucleotides are TGTGCCAGCAGTATAACTAGTTTGAACACCGGGGAGCTGTTTTTT. Its protein is CASSITSLNTGELFF.

The V and J genes are TRBV7-9 and TRBJ1-5; 11 positions match TRBD1. The CDR3 has 14 amino acids. CDR1 and CDR2 from the germline V gene are SEHNR and FQNEAQ (reference sequence). V was pared by 5 bases and J by 6 bases, with 3 bases of the junction left unmatched. DNA of the CDR3: TGTGCCAGCAGCCCCGGGACAGGGGGTCAGCCCCAGCATTTT. This translates into CASSPGTGGQPQHF.

The V and J genes are TRBV28 and TRBJ2-5; TRBD1 matches 8 bases. The length of the CDR3 is 15 residues. Germline V gives CDR1 MDHEN, CDR2 SYDVKM. V was clipped by 6 bases and J by 5 bases; unmatched bases: 11. The CDR3: CASSLGTGVRETQYF. The CDR3 DNA follows: TGTGCCAGCAGCCTAGGGACAGGAGTTCGGGAGACCCAGTACTTC.

The V and J genes are TRBV28 and TRBJ2-2; weak D call: TRBD1 (5 bases). Trimming left V 6 bases short and J 0 bases short, with 14 bases between. Germline CDR1 reads MDHEN; CDR2 reads SYDVKM. The CDR3 is made up of 16 amino acids. CDR3 nucleotide sequence: TGTGCCAGCAGCCCTAGGGGTAAATCGAACACCGGGGAGCTGTTTTTT. Protein sequence: CASSPRGKSNTGELFF.

The chain carries TRBV6-1 and TRBJ2-5, with D unresolved. Germline-derived CDR1 and CDR2 are MNHNS and SASEGT. This CDR3 is 13 amino acids long. Trimming removed 4 bases at V and 1 base at J, with 7 bases between. CDR3 in amino acids: CASSAYIQETQYF. The CDR3, as DNA: TGTGCCAGCAGTGCCTATATCCAAGAGACCCAGTACTTC.

The V gene is TRBV5-6, the J gene TRBJ2-3; D unclear. Trimming took off 0 bases at V and 5 bases at J, with 4 bases between the two ends. The length of the CDR3 is 12 residues. CDR1 SGHDT and CDR2 YYEEEE come from the germline V gene. This CDR3 reads CASSLGVDTQYF. Here the CDR3 DNA reads TGTGCCAGCAGCTTGGGAGTAGATACGCAGTATTTT.

V gene TRBV5-1 combines with J gene TRBJ2-5; maybe TRBD2 (6 bases). V shed 4 bases and J shed 5 bases, with 18 bases lying between them. CDR3 length: 15 amino acids. Germline CDR1 and CDR2: SGHRS and YFSETQ. CDR3 sequence reads: CASSTQAIGGETQYF. Written as DNA, the CDR3 is TGCGCCAGCAGCACGCAGGCTATTGGGGGGGAGACCCAGTACTTC. Filled out from reference TRBV5-1 and TRBJ2-5, the complete variable domain reads KAGVTQTPRYLIKTRGQQVTLSCSPISGHRSVSWYQQTPGQGLQFLFEYFSETQRNKGNFPGRFSGRQFSNSRSEMNVSTLELGDSALYLCASSTQAIGGETQYFGPGTRLLVL.